This TCR beta chain comes out of a study of shared T cell receptors in the human thymus. The sample holds a few counts of this clone. Some clones are missing from TCRdb's copy, which holds only in-frame ones; the method was immunoSEQ multiplex PCR. The sample lists 650,000 to 950,000 clones; 80% to 90% were seen once. Germline V CDR1 and CDR2: KGHSH, LQKENI. The J segment lost 2 bases and the V segment lost 2 bases, leaving 8 bases of the junction unmatched. The CDR3 is made up of 17 amino acids. The same sample was also used in a study of human thymus T cells. That paper notes: Healthy Finnish infants undergoing corrective surgery for congenital heart defects were used as donors. Corrective cardiac surgery supplied the resected thymus tissue. Highly overlapping thymic repertoires in unrelated individuals were reported by related research.

The sequence derives from a girl in the first two years of life with a congenital heart defect. The chain recombines TRBV18 with TRBJ1-1; TRBD1 matches 10 bases. Sample: thymocytes. The CDR3, as DNA: TGTGCCAGCTCACCATCTCCCGGGACAGGGGTTAACACTGAAGCTTTCTTT. It translates to CASSPSPGTGVNTEAFF.